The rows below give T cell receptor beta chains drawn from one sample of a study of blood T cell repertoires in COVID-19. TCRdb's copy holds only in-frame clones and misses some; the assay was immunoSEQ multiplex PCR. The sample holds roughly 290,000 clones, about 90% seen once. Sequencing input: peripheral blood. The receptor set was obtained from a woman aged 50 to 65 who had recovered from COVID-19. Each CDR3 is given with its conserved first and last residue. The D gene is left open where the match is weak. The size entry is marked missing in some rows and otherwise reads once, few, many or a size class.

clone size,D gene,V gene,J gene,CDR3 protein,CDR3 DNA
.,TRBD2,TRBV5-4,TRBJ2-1,CASSPRGLAGINSYNEQFF,TGTGCCAGCAGCCCCAGAGGACTAGCGGGGATAAACTCCTACAATGAGCAGTTCTTC
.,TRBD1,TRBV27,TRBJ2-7,CASRGQSHFYEQYF,TGTGCCAGCAGGGGACAGAGTCATTTCTACGAGCAGTACTTC
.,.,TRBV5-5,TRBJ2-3,CASSSRGNRGTDTQYF,TGTGCCAGCAGCTCAAGAGGGAACAGGGGCACAGATACGCAGTATTTT
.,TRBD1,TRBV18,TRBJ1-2,CASSRDRADGYTF,TGTGCCAGCTCACGTGACAGGGCCGATGGCTACACCTTC
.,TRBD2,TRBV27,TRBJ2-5,CASSSLAGAPETQYF,TGTGCCAGCAGTTCTCTAGCGGGGGCCCCGGAGACCCAGTACTTC
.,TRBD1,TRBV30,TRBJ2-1,CAWSARRQGRGYEQFF,TGTGCCTGGAGTGCGAGGAGACAGGGCCGAGGGTATGAGCAGTTCTTC
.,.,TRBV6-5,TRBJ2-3,CASSYAGAPDTQYF,TGTGCCAGCAGTTACGCAGGGGCGCCAGATACGCAGTATTTT
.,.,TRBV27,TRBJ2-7,CASREIRSSYEQYF,TGTGCCAGCAGGGAAATTAGGAGCTCCTACGAGCAGTACTTC
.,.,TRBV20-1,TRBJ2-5,CSASGVAETQYF,TGCAGTGCTAGTGGCGTAGCCGAGACCCAGTACTTC
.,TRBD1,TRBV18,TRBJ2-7,CASSPTSQGSSYEQYF,TGTGCCAGCTCACCCACATCACAGGGGAGCTCCTACGAGCAGTACTTC
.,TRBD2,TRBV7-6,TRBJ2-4,CASSSGTSGRNIQYF,TGTGCCAGCAGCTCCGGGACTAGCGGGAGAAACATTCAGTACTTC
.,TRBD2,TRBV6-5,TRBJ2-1,CASSLAGGAKFNEQFF,TGTGCCAGCAGTTTAGCGGGGGGTGCTAAATTCAATGAGCAGTTCTTC
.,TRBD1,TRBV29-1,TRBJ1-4,CSVRTGPDEKLFF,TGCAGCGTGAGGACAGGGCCGGATGAAAAACTGTTTTTT
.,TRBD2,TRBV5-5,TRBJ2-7,CASSLATSGYTYEQYF,TGTGCCAGCAGCTTGGCTACTAGCGGGTATACCTACGAGCAGTACTTC
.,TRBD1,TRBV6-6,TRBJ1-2,CASSSVGQPRGYGYTF,TGTGCCAGCAGTTCGGTGGGACAGCCGAGGGGCTATGGCTACACCTTC
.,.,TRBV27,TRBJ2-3,CASSLTLAPFTDTQYF,TGTGCCAGCAGTTTGACCCTAGCACCATTCACAGATACGCAGTATTTT
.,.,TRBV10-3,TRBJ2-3,CATGGGEADTQYF,TGTGCCACCGGCGGAGGGGAAGCGGATACGCAGTATTTT
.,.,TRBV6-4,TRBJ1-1,CASRDTNLNTEAFF,TGTGCCAGCAGAGACACCAACTTGAACACTGAAGCTTTCTTT
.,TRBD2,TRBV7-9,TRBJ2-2,CASSTTTSGVFTGELFF,TGTGCCAGCAGCACAACGACTAGCGGGGTATTCACCGGGGAGCTGTTTTTT
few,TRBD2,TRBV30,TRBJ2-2,CAWSVSGSLAGELFF,TGTGCCTGGAGTGTAAGCGGGAGCTTGGCCGGGGAGCTGTTTTTT
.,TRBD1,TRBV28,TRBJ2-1,CASSRSGTGKNEQFF,TGTGCCAGCAGTAGGTCCGGGACAGGGAAAAATGAGCAGTTCTTC
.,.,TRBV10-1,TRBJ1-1,CASTSSERTEAFF,TGCGCCAGCACCAGTAGTGAGAGGACTGAAGCTTTCTTT
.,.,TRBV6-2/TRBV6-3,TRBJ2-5,CASSHRDYQETQYF,TGTGCCAGCAGTCACCGGGACTACCAAGAGACCCAGTACTTC
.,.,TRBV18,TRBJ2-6,CASSSFGESGANVLTF,TGTGCCAGCTCCTCGTTCGGTGAATCTGGGGCCAACGTCCTGACTTTC
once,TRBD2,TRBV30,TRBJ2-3,CAWSSGLAGTDTQYF,TGTGCCTGGAGTAGCGGACTAGCGGGCACAGATACGCAGTATTTT
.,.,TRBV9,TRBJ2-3,CASSVVGFGGPDTQYF,TGTGCCAGCAGCGTAGTAGGATTTGGAGGTCCAGATACGCAGTATTTT
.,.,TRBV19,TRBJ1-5,CASKGQGTSQPQHF,TGTGCCAGTAAGGGCCAGGGGACCTCCCAGCCCCAGCATTTT
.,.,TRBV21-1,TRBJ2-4,CANPGQGLNIQYF,TGTGCCAATCCGGGACAGGGATTAAACATTCAGTACTTC
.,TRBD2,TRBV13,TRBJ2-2,CASSLRREEDTGELFF,TGTGCCAGCAGCTTACGGCGGGAGGAGGACACCGGGGAGCTGTTTTTT
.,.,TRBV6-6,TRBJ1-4,CASSYRDRSSPEKLFF,TGTGCCAGCAGTTACAGAGACAGGTCGAGTCCTGAAAAACTGTTTTTT
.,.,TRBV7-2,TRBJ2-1,CASSPRRTIDEQFF,TGTGCCAGCAGCCCCCGACGGACTATTGATGAGCAGTTCTTC
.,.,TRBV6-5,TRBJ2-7,CASSYTQEYF,TGTGCCAGCAGTTACACACAGGAGTACTTC
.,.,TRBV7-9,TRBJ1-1,CASSAGQHTEAFF,TGTGCCAGCAGCGCCGGACAGCACACTGAAGCTTTCTTT
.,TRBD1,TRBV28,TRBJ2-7,CASSVYFRDRDRYEQYF,TGTGCCAGCAGTGTATACTTCCGGGACAGGGACCGCTACGAGCAGTACTTC
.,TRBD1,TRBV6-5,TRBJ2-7,CASRPDRDNEQYF,TGTGCCAGCAGACCCGACAGGGACAACGAGCAGTACTTC
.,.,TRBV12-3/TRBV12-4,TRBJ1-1,CASGRVGEAFF,TGTGCCAGCGGCAGGGTTGGTGAAGCTTTCTTT
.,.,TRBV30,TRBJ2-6,CAWSDGPSPGANVLTF,TGTGCCTGGAGTGATGGGCCCTCGCCCGGGGCCAACGTCCTGACTTTC
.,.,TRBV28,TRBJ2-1,CASSLLGGGPPYNEQFF,TGTGCCAGCAGTTTATTGGGCGGGGGCCCTCCCTACAATGAGCAGTTCTTC
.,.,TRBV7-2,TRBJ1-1,CASSLSGGENTEAFF,TGTGCCAGCAGCTTATCGGGGGGAGAAAACACTGAAGCTTTCTTT
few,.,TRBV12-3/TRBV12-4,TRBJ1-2,CASSLLGEDGYTF,TGTGCCAGCAGTTTATTAGGGGAGGATGGCTACACCTTC
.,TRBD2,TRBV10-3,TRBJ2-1,CAISESYETSFQNEQFF,TGTGCCATCAGTGAGTCGTACGAGACTAGCTTCCAAAATGAGCAGTTCTTC